Listed below are T cell receptor beta chains from one sample, sequenced in a study of T cells in Graves' hyperthyroidism and ophthalmopathy. TCRdb reprocessed the multiplex PCR reads via MiXCR and lists one record per CDR3 protein. Of about 410,000 distinct CDR3 sequences listed, 13% to 15% were seen once; the top ten hold around 20%. The source material was blood. All receptors derive from a woman aged 25 to 39 with Graves' ophthalmopathy. Each CDR3 is given with its conserved first and last residue. A D gene is named only where the DNA matches it firmly. The listing skips clone size in some rows; elsewhere it reads once, few, many or a size class.

length | D | J | V | size | DNA | CDR3
14 | TRBD1 | TRBJ2-5 | TRBV28 | many | TGTGCCAGCACTCCAACAGGGGACCAAGAGACCCAGTACTTC | CASTPTGDQETQYF
15 | TRBD2 | TRBJ2-7 | TRBV2 | medium-sized | TGTGCCAGCAGTGAGACTAGCGGGAGATCCTACGAGCAGTACTTC | CASSETSGRSYEQYF
14 | TRBD1 | TRBJ2-5 | TRBV6-1 | many | TGTGCCAGCAGTGAAGCTGACAGGGAAGAGACCCAGTACTTC | CASSEADREETQYF
16 | TRBD1 | TRBJ1-1 | TRBV3-1 | . | TGTGCCAGCAGCCAAGCCCAGACAGGGCGATCCCCTGAAGCTTTCTTT | CASSQAQTGRSPEAFF
11 | . | TRBJ2-7 | TRBV6-1 | many | TGTGCCAGCAGAAAGCAGGGGGAGCAGTACTTC | CASRKQGEQYF
14 | . | TRBJ2-5 | TRBV4-1 | few | TGCGCCAGCAGCCAACCGAGGGGGGGGGAGACCCAGTACTTC | CASSQPRGGETQYF
15 | TRBD2 | TRBJ2-1 | TRBV20-1 | many | TGCAGTGCTTTCCGACTAGCGGGGGGGCCCAATGAGCAGTTCTTC | CSAFRLAGGPNEQFF
14 | . | TRBJ1-1 | TRBV3-1 | many | TGTGCCAGCAGCCAGAGTGCAATACGTTTTGAAGCTTTCTTT | CASSQSAIRFEAFF
14 | . | TRBJ1-2 | TRBV5-5 | . | TGTGCCAGCAGCTCGCAGGGCGCTGGGTATGGCTACGCCTTC | CASSSQGAGYGYAF
11 | . | TRBJ2-5 | TRBV11-2 | many | TGTGCCAGCAGCTTCTTGGAGACCCAGTACTTC | CASSFLETQYF
12 | . | TRBJ1-2 | TRBV2 | many | TGTGCCAGCATTGGGGGCCGGGGTGGCTACACCTTC | CASIGGRGGYTF
15 | . | TRBJ1-4 | TRBV2 | few | TGTGCCAGCACCCTAAGGGGGGGTCCTAATGAAAAACTGTTTTTT | CASTLRGGPNEKLFF
13 | . | TRBJ2-3 | TRBV5-5 | many | TGTGCCAGCAGCTTTCGGAGCACAGATACGCAGTATTTT | CASSFRSTDTQYF
12 | . | TRBJ2-3 | TRBV2 | many | TGTGCCAGCATTCTAGCAGATAATACGCAGTATTTT | CASILADNTQYF
11 | . | TRBJ1-2 | TRBV28 | many | TGTGCCAGCACGCAGGACTATGGCTACACCTTC | CASTQDYGYTF
15 | . | TRBJ1-1 | TRBV15 | . | TGTGCCACCAGCAGCGAAAGGGACACAGGCACTGAAGCTTTCTTT | CATSSERDTGTEAFF
14 | . | TRBJ2-2 | TRBV9 | few | TGTGCCAGCAGCGTAGAGGGCTACACCGGGGAGCTGTTTTTT | CASSVEGYTGELFF
15 | . | TRBJ1-1 | TRBV6-6 | many | TGTGCCAGCAGTTACTCGCCTGGGGTGAACACTGAAGCTTTCTTT | CASSYSPGVNTEAFF
16 | TRBD2 | TRBJ2-1 | TRBV5-1 | many | TGCGCCAGCACCCGGGACTATAAGCACTATACAAATGAGCAGTTCTTC | CASTRDYKHYTNEQFF
13 | . | TRBJ1-2 | TRBV27 | many | TGTGCCAGGAGAGGGGAGAGGGCGTATGGCTACACCTTC | CARRGERAYGYTF
17 | TRBD2 | TRBJ2-5 | TRBV7-9 | many | TGTGCCAGCAGTTCCTGGGAGGCTAGCGGGGGCCAAGAGACCCAGTACTTC | CASSSWEASGGQETQYF
13 | TRBD1 | TRBJ1-2 | TRBV6-1 | . | TGTGCCAGCAGTTATTCACAGGGGAATGGCTACACCTTC | CASSYSQGNGYTF
15 | . | TRBJ2-5 | TRBV7-9 | many | TGTGCCAGCAGCCCACTGTTGGTCTATCAAGAGACCCAGTACTTC | CASSPLLVYQETQYF
17 | TRBD2 | TRBJ2-1 | TRBV3-1 | many | TGTGCCAGCAGCCAAGTGGTTAGCGGGGGGCCCTACAATGAGCAGTTCTTC | CASSQVVSGGPYNEQFF